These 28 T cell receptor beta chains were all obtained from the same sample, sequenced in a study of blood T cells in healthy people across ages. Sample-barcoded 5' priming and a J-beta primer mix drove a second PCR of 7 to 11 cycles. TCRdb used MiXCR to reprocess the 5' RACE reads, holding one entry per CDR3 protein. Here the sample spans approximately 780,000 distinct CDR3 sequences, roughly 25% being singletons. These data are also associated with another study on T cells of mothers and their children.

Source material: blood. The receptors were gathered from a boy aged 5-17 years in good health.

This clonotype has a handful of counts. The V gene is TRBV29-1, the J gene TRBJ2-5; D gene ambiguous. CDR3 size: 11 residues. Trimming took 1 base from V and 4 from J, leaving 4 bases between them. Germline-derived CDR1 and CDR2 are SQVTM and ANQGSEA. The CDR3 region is CSVEVVETQYF. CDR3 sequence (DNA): TGCAGCGTTGAAGTGGTAGAGACCCAGTACTTC.

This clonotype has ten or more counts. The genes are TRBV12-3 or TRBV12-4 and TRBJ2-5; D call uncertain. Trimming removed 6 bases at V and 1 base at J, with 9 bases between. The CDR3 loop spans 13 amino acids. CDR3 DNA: TGTGCCAGCAGCTTCGGCTCCCAAGAGACCCAGTACTTC. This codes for CASSFGSQETQYF.

CDR3 region: CASSQDLAGRSEKLFF. The DNA for the CDR3 is TGTGCCAGCAGCCAAGATCTAGCGGGGCGGAGTGAAAAACTGTTTTTT. V and J are TRBV4-2 and TRBJ1-4; D may be TRBD1 (5 bases). CDR3 size: 16 residues. The germline V gene has CDR1 LGHNA and CDR2 YNFKEQ. V shed 0 bases and J shed 7 bases, with 15 bases lying between them.

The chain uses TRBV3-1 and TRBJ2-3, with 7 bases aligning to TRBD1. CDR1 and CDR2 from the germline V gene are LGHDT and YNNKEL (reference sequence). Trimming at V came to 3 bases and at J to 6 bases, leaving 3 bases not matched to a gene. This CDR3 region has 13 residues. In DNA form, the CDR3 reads TGTGCCAGCAGCCAGGGGACAGCGGATACGCAGTATTTT. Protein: CASSQGTADTQYF.

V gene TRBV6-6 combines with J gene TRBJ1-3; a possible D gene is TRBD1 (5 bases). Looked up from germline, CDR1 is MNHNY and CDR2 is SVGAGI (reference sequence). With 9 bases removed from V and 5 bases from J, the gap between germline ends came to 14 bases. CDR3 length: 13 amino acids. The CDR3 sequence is CASTNRGRNTIYF. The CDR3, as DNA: TGTGCCAGTACCAATCGGGGGAGAAACACCATATATTTT.

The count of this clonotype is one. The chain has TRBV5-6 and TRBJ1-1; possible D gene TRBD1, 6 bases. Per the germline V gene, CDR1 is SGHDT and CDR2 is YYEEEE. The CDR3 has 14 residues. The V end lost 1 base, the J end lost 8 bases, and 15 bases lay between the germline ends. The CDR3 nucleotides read TGTGCCAGCAGCTTGCAGGGGCCGACGTGGGAAGCTTTCTTT. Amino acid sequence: CASSLQGPTWEAFF. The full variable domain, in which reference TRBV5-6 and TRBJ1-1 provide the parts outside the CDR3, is DAGVTQSPTHLIKTRGQQVTLRCSPKSGHDTVSWYQQALGQGPQFIFQYYEEEERQRGNFPDRFSGHQFPNYSSELNVNALLLGDSALYLCASSLQGPTWEAFFGQGTRLTVV.

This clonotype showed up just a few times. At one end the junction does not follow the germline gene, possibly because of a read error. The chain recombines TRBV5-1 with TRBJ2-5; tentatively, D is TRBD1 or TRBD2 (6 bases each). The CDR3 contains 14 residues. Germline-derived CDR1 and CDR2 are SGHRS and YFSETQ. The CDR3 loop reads CASSLTGGPGEQLF. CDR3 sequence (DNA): TGCGCCAGCAGCTTGACCGGGGGCCCCGGAGAGCAGCTCTTC.

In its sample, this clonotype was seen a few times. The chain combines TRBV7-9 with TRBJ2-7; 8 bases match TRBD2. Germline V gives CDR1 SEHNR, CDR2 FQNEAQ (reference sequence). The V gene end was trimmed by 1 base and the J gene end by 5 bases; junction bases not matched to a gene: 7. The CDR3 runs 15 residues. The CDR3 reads CASSLVEVAGNEQYF. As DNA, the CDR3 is TGTGCCAGCAGCTTAGTGGAGGTAGCGGGGAACGAGCAGTACTTC.

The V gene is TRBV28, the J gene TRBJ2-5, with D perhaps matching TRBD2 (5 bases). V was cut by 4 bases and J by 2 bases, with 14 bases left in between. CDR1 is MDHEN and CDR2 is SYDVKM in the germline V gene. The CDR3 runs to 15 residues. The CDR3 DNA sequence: TGTGCCAGCAGTTCGGTGGTGGGCGGGCAAGAGACCCAGTACTTC. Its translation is CASSSVVGGQETQYF. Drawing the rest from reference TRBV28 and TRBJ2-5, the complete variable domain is DVKVTQSSRYLVKRTGEKVFLECVQDMDHENMFWYRQDPGLGLRLIYFSYDVKMKEKGDIPEGYSVSREKKERFSLILESASTNQTSMYLCASSSVVGGQETQYFGPGTRLLVL.

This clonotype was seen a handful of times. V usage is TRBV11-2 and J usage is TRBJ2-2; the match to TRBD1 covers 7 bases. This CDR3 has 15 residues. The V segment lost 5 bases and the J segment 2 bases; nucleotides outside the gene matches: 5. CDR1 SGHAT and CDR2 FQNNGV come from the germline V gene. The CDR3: CASSLRDSNTGELFF. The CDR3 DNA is TGTGCCAGCAGCCTCCGGGACAGCAACACCGGGGAGCTGTTTTTT.

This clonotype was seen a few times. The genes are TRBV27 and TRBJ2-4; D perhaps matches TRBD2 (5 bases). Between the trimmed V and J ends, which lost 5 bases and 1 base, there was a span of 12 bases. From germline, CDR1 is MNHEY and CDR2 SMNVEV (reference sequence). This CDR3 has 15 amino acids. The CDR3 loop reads CASSLRTPAKNIQYF. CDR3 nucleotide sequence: TGTGCCAGCAGTCTAAGGACTCCTGCCAAAAACATTCAGTACTTC.

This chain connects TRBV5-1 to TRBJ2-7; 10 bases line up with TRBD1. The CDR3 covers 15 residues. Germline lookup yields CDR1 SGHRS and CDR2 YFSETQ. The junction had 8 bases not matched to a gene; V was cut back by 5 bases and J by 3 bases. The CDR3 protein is CASSSGTGVVYEQYF. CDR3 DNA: TGCGCCAGCAGTTCCGGGACAGGGGTCGTCTACGAGCAGTACTTC.

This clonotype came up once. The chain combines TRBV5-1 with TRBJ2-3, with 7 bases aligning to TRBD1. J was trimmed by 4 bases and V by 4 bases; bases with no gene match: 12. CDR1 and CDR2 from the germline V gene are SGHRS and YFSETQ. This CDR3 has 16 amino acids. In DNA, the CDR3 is TGCGCCAGCAGCGCCTTACCTCAGACAGGGCCAGATACGCAGTATTTT. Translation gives CASSALPQTGPDTQYF.

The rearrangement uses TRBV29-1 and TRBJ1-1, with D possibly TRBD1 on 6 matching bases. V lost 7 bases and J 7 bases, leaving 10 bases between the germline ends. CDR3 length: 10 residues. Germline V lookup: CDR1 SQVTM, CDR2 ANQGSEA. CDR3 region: CSALTGEAFF. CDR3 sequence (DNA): TGCAGCGCCTTGACAGGTGAAGCTTTCTTT. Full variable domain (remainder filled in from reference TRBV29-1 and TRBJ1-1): SAVISQKPSRDICQRGTSLTIQCQVDSQVTMMFWYRQQPGQSLTLIATANQGSEATYESGFVIDKFPISRPNLTFSTLTVSNMSPEDSSIYLCSALTGEAFFGQGTRLTVV.

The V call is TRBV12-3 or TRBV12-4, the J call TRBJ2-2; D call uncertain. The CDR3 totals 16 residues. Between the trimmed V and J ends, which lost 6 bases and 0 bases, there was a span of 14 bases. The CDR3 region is CASSPRPYANTGELFF. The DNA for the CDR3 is TGTGCCAGCAGCCCTCGTCCGTACGCGAACACCGGGGAGCTGTTTTTT.

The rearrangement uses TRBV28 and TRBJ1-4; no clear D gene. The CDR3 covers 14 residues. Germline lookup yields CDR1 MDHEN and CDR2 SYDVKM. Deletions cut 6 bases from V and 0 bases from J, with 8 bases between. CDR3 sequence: CASRPATTNEKLFF. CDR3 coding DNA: TGTGCCAGCAGGCCGGCTACAACTAATGAAAAACTGTTTTTT.

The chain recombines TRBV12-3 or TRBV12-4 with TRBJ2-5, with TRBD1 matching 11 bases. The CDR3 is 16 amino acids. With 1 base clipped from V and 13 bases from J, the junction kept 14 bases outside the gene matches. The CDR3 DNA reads TGTGCCAGCAGTTTAGGGGACAGGGGGATTGGTTACGAGCGGTACTTC. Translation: CASSLGDRGIGYERYF.

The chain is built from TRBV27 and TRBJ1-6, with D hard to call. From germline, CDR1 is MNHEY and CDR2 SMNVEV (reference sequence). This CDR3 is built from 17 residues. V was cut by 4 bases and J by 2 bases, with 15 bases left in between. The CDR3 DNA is TGTGCCAGCAGTTCATCCCAGAGATTTGCCTATAATTCACCCCTCCACTTT. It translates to CASSSSQRFAYNSPLHF.

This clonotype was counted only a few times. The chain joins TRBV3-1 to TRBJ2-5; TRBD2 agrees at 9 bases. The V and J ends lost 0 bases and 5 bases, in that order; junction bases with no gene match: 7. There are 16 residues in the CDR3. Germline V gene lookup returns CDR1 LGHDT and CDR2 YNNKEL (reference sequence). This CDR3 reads CASSQDLSGGRETQYF. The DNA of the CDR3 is TGTGCCAGCAGCCAAGATTTGAGCGGGGGGCGGGAGACCCAGTACTTC.

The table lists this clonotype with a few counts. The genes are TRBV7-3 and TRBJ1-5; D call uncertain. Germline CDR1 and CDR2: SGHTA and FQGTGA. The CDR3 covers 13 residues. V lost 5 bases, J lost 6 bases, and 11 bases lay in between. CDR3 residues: CASSPTHGQPQHF. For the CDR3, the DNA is TGTGCCAGCAGCCCAACTCACGGTCAGCCCCAGCATTTT.

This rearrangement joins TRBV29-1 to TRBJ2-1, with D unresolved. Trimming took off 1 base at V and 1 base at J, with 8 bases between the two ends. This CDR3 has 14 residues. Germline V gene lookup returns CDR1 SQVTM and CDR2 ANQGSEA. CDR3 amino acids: CSVEGQPSYNEQFF. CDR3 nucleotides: TGCAGCGTTGAAGGGCAGCCTTCCTACAATGAGCAGTTCTTC.

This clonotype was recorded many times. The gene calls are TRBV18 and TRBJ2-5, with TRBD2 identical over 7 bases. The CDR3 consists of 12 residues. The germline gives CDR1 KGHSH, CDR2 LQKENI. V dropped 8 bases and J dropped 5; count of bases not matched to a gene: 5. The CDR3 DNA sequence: TGTGCCAGCAGCCCCGGGAGGGAGACCCAGTACTTC. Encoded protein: CASSPGRETQYF.

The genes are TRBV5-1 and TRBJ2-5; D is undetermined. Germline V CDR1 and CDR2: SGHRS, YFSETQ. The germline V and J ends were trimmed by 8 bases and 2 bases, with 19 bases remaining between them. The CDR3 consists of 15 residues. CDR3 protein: CARLTYLITQETQYF. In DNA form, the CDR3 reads TGCGCCAGGCTGACTTACCTGATAACGCAAGAGACCCAGTACTTC.

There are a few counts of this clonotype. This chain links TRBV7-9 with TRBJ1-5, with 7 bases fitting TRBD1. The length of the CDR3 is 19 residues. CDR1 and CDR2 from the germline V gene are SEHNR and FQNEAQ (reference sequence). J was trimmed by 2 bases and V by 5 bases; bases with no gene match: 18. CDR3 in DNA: TGTGCCAGCAGCCGGGGGGATACCGTAGGGGGCACGGGCAATCAGCCCCAGCATTTT. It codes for CASSRGDTVGGTGNQPQHF.

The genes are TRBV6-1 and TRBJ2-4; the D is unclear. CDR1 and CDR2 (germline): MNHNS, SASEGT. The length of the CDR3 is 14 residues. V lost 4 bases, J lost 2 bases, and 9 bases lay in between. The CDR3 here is CASSGAVPKNIQYF. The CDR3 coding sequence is TGTGCCAGCAGTGGGGCCGTACCCAAAAACATTCAGTACTTC.

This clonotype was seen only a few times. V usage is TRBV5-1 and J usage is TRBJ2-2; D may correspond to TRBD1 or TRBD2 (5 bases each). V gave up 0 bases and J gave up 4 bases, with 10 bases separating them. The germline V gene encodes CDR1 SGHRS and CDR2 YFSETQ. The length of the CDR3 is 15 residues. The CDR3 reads CASSLDEGSTGELFF. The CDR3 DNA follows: TGCGCCAGCAGCTTGGATGAGGGGAGCACCGGGGAGCTGTTTTTT.

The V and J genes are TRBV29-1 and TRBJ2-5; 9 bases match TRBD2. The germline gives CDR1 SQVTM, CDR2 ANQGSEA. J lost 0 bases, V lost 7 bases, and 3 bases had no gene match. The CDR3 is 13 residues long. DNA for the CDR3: TGCAGCGGGGCGGGGGGGGACCAAGAGACCCAGTACTTC. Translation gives CSGAGGDQETQYF.

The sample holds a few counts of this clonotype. The CDR3 is CASSPERGSGYTF. The CDR3 DNA is TGTGCCAGCTCACCCGAAAGGGGCTCTGGCTACACCTTC. The V call is TRBV18, the J call TRBJ1-2, with D maybe TRBD1 (5 bases). CDR1 is KGHSH, CDR2 LQKENI, per germline. The CDR3 runs 13 residues. V lost 3 bases to trimming and J lost 7 bases, with 12 bases between them.